This T cell receptor beta chain was found in a study of shared clonotypes between healthy human individuals. Assay: immunoSEQ multiplex PCR; the TCRdb copy retains only in-frame clones and omits some. The table records hundreds of thousands of clones, about 95% of them present only once. V gave up 3 bases and J gave up 7 bases, with 22 bases separating them. The germline V gene has CDR1 SGHDN and CDR2 FVKESK. The CDR3 spans 17 residues. Terminally differentiated effector memory CD45RA+ cells were left out of the naive CD8 fraction, which was CD45RO-negative and positively selected for CCR7. The receptor was isolated from a woman aged 25 to 39 in good health. This chain connects TRBV14 to TRBJ2-1; D remains ambiguous. The sequenced material came from naive CD8+ T cells sorted from blood. CDR3 coding DNA: TGTGCCAGCAGCCATGCGCTCGGACCCTTGACTTATAATGAGCAGTTCTTC. Its protein is CASSHALGPLTYNEQFF.